This T cell receptor beta chain was retrieved from a study of Tregs in tolerant kidney transplant recipients. Turning to the study itself: Recipient PBMCs carried a CFSE label and met irradiated graft donor PBMCs for five to seven days before FACS sorting.

This clone is labeled as medium-sized. The antigen is unknown. This CDR3 contains 15 residues. With V trimmed by 2 bases and J by 4 bases, 5 bases remained unmatched. CDR1 and CDR2 (germline): LGHNA, YSLEER. Measured with immunoSEQ multiplex PCR; TCRdb has only the in-frame clones, and not every one. The data contain 4,000 to 5,500 clones, roughly 42% of them singletons. Overall study findings and caveats: The most relevant donor-specific Treg TCRbeta repertoire apparently came from expansion with activated donor B cells.

This receptor was obtained from a human donor in good health. The V call is TRBV4-3, the J call TRBJ1-3, with 7 bases matching TRBD1. Sequencing was performed on CD8+ T cells from blood cultured with allogeneic cells. CDR3 protein: CASSQTRDRGNTIYF. CDR3 bases: TGCGCCAGCAGCCAAACGCGGGACAGAGGAAACACCATATATTTT.